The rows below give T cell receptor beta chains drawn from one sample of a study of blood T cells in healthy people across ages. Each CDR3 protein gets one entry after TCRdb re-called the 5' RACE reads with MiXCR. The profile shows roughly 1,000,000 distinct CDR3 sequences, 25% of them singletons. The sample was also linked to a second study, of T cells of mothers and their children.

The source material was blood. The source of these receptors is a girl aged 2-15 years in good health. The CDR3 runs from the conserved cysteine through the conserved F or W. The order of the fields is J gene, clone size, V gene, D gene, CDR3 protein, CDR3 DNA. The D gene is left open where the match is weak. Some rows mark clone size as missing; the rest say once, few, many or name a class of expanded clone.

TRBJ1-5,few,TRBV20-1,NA,CSARDINQPQHF,TGCAGTGCTAGGGACATCAATCAGCCCCAGCATTTT
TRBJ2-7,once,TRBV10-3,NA,CAISESPDSLSYEQYF,TGTGCCATCAGTGAGTCGCCAGATTCCCTCTCCTACGAGCAGTACTTC
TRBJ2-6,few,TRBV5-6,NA,CASSSREGATKNTGANVLTF,TGTGCCAGCAGCTCCCGGGAAGGTGCGACTAAAAACACTGGGGCCAACGTCCTGACTTTC
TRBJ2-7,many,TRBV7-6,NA,CASSLMGNIYEQYF,TGTGCCAGCAGCTTAATGGGTAATATCTACGAGCAGTACTTC
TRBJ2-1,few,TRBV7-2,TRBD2,CASSISGGAFYNEQFF,TGTGCCAGCAGCATTAGCGGGGGGGCCTTCTACAATGAGCAGTTCTTC
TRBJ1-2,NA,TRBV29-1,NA,CSVPGRPYGYTF,TGCAGCGTCCCCGGTAGGCCCTATGGCTACACCTTC
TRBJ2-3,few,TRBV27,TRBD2,CASSNPVREGTDTQYF,TGTGCCAGCTCCAATCCGGTGCGGGAGGGCACAGATACGCAGTATTTT
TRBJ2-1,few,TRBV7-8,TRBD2,CASSTGLAGYNEQFF,TGTGCCAGCAGCACCGGACTAGCGGGATACAATGAGCAGTTCTTC
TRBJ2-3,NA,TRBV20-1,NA,CSVGRDLTDTQYF,TGCAGTGTTGGTAGAGACCTCACAGATACGCAGTATTTT
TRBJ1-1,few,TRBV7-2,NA,CASSLMDGSNTEAFF,TGTGCCAGCAGCTTAATGGACGGCTCGAACACTGAAGCTTTCTTT
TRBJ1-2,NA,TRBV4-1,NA,CASSQGQSYGYTF,TGCGCCAGCAGCCAAGGACAGAGCTATGGCTACACCTTC
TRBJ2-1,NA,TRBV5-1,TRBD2,CASRWREYNEQFF,TGCGCCAGCAGGTGGCGGGAGTACAATGAGCAGTTCTTC
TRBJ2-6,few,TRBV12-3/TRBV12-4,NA,CASSPMLGGSSSGANVLTF,TGTGCCAGCAGTCCAATGCTCGGGGGCTCGAGCTCTGGGGCCAACGTCCTGACTTTC
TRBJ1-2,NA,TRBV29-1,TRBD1,CSVEKTGGSGYTF,TGCAGCGTTGAAAAGACAGGGGGTAGTGGCTACACCTTC
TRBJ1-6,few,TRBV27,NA,CASSLQGRNSPLHF,TGTGCCAGCAGTTTACAGGGGCGGAATTCACCCCTCCACTTT
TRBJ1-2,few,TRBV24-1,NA,CATRDAAYGYTF,TGTGCCACCCGAGACGCCGCCTATGGCTACACCTTC
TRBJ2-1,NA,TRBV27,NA,CASSLGSRGQFF,TGTGCCAGCAGTTTGGGGTCGCGGGGGCAGTTCTTC
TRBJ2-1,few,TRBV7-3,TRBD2,CASSPRPVTSGSSSGFTGPIFF,TGTGCCAGCAGCCCACGACCCGTGACTAGCGGGAGCTCCTCCGGCTTTACTGGGCCTATTTTCTTC
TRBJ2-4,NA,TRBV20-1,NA,CSATRMLAKNIQYF,TGCAGTGCTACCCGCATGCTAGCCAAAAACATTCAGTACTTC